The T cell receptor (beta chain) under discussion was sequenced for a study of PD-1 blockade in classical Hodgkin lymphoma. Sequencing used immunoSEQ multiplex PCR; TCRdb keeps in-frame clones, though not all of them. The sample has about 61,000 clones; roughly nine tenths are singletons. Stated time point: cycle 4 day 1 (C4D1), after less than 7 weeks of nivolumab. Each patient experienced a relapse that followed autologous stem cell transplantation, and brentuximab vedotin exposure varied. The CDR3 covers 12 residues. Germline V CDR1 and CDR2: SGHNT, YYREEE (reference sequence). V lost 4 bases and J lost 5, with 9 bases in between.

This chain links TRBV5-4 with TRBJ1-2, with D unresolved. This sample comprised peripheral blood mononuclear cells (PBMCs), obtained before the fourth cycle of nivolumab. The TCR was taken from a human donor with classical Hodgkin lymphoma. CDR3 in amino acids: CASSGTGYGYTF. The CDR3, as DNA: TGTGCCAGCAGCGGTACGGGGTATGGCTACACCTTC.